The text below deals with one TCR beta chain. What it binds is unknown. This sample was taken from a study of long-term antiretroviral therapy in people with HIV. The study, taken as a whole, reports: Clonotypes expanded prior to ART showed repertoire dominance at all sampled time points.

At least two post-ART and at least one pre-ART PBMC sample were available for each donor. Run at survey level, the immunoSEQ assay was version v3.0. The protocol was immunoSEQ multiplex PCR, while the TCRdb copy is restricted to in-frame clones and leaves out a portion. The sample records approximately 24,000 clones, approximately 88% being singletons. Germline values: CDR1 SGDLS, CDR2 YYNGEE. V was trimmed by 2 bases and J by 0 bases, leaving 15 bases between them. This CDR3 spans 17 amino acids. The chain employs TRBV9 and TRBJ1-3; the D gene is possibly TRBD1 (5 bases). The sample here was unsorted PBMCs, taken 1.8 years before starting antiretroviral therapy. This TCR was sampled from a man aged 50 or older with HIV. The CDR3 is CASSVGGSTYSGNTIYF. The DNA of the CDR3 is TGTGCCAGCAGCGTGGGGGGGTCGACCTACTCTGGAAACACCATATATTTT.